These 25 T cell receptor beta chains originate from one sample sequenced in a study of shared clonotypes between healthy human individuals. Generated by immunoSEQ multiplex PCR, the TCRdb table keeps only in-frame clones and is missing some. Seen here are about half a million clones, around 85% observed once, and the top ten hold roughly 13%. What was sequenced was PBMCs. All receptors come from a woman between 40 and 50 years old in good health. Some clones in this sample may be carry-over from other donors' samples.

V gene TRBV4-2 combines with J gene TRBJ1-1, with a possible D match to TRBD1 (5 bases). Germline assignment: CDR1 LGHNA and CDR2 YNFKEQ. Deletions cut 0 bases from V and 0 bases from J, with 11 bases between. The CDR3 is 16 residues long. This CDR3 reads CASSQDLGRVNTEAFF. The DNA for the CDR3 is TGTGCCAGCAGCCAAGATCTGGGCAGGGTGAACACTGAAGCTTTCTTT.

CDR3 nucleotide sequence: TGTGCCCTAAGCGGGAGGGCCGGGGGCACAGATACGCAGTATTTT. Translated, it gives CALSGRAGGTDTQYF. This sequence joins TRBV10-3 and TRBJ2-3; 10 nucleotides line up with TRBD2. The length of the CDR3 is 15 residues. After removal of 11 bases from V and 1 base from J, the junction contained 9 bases not matched to a gene. Per the germline V gene, CDR1 is ENHRY and CDR2 is SYGVKD.

The chain has TRBV5-1 and TRBJ1-1; 11 bases agree with TRBD1. The germline CDR1 and CDR2 sequences are SGHRS and YFSETQ. The junction had 9 bases not matched to a gene; V was cut back by 1 base and J by 4 bases. The CDR3 has 17 amino acids. CDR3 protein: CASSLRGQGDFGTEAFF. The CDR3, as DNA: TGCGCCAGCAGCTTGAGGGGACAGGGGGATTTTGGCACTGAAGCTTTCTTT.

This clone was seen only a few times. Other nucleotide sequences in the sample specify the same CDR3. The chain recombines TRBV9 with TRBJ1-1; no clear D gene. The CDR3 covers 14 residues. Per the germline V gene, CDR1 is SGDLS and CDR2 is YYNGEE. V was clipped by 4 bases and J by 1 base, with 11 bases between them. The CDR3 bases are TGTGCCAGCAGCCCCCTGCCGGGGAACACTGAAGCTTTCTTT. Protein: CASSPLPGNTEAFF.

In its sample, this clone was seen once. This sequence is one base from a far larger clone and is likely a read error. The rearrangement uses TRBV6-1 and TRBJ2-4, with unresolved D. V was clipped by 4 bases and J by 3 bases, with 13 bases between them. CDR3 length: 15 amino acids. Per germline, CDR1 MNHNS and CDR2 SASEGT. CDR3 in DNA: TGTGCCAGCAGTGCCTGGGATGGGTGCAAAAACATTCAGTACTTC. Amino acid sequence: CASSAWDGCKNIQYF.

The chain employs TRBV18 and TRBJ2-7; 9 bases fit TRBD1. Trimming took 3 bases from V and 2 from J; bases not matched to a gene: 5. Germline V CDR1 and CDR2: KGHSH, LQKENI. This CDR3 spans 15 amino acids. The CDR3 bases are TGTGCCAGCTCACCTTTGGGACAGGGCCCCTACGAGCAGTACTTC. Its translation is CASSPLGQGPYEQYF.

Worth noting for this clone: With a far larger clone one base away, a read error is the likely cause. Distinct nucleotide sequences in the sample also encode this CDR3. This rearrangement joins TRBV27 to TRBJ1-4; TRBD1 matches 7 bases. This CDR3 contains 13 residues. The V and J ends lost 6 bases and 13 bases, in that order; junction bases with no gene match: 11. The germline V gene encodes CDR1 MNHEY and CDR2 SMNVEV (reference sequence). CDR3 protein: CASSLSTGTLLFF. In DNA, the CDR3 is TGTGCCAGCAGCCTGTCGACAGGGACCCTACTGTTTTTT. Using reference TRBV27 and TRBJ1-4 for the parts outside the CDR3, the full variable domain is EAQVTQNPRYLITVTGKKLTVTCSQNMNHEYMSWYRQDPGLGLRQIYYSMNVEVTDKGDVPEGYKVSRKEKRNFPLILESPSPNQTSLYFCASSLSTGTLLFFGSGTQLSVL.

The chain uses TRBV6-6 and TRBJ2-7, with a possible D match to TRBD2 (5 bases). Germline CDR1 is MNHNY and CDR2 is SVGAGI (reference sequence). The V and J ends lost 5 bases and 1 base respectively, with 9 bases between them. The CDR3 extends over 13 amino acids. The CDR3 DNA is TGTGCCAGCAGTGAGGGCGATTCCTACGAGCAGTACTTC. It codes for CASSEGDSYEQYF.

The genes are TRBV7-4 and TRBJ2-7, with TRBD2 matching over 13 bases. CDR3 length: 15 residues. Germline assignment: CDR1 SGHVT and CDR2 SQSDAQ. V shed 5 bases, J shed 7 bases, and the junction held 8 bases outside the gene matches. The CDR3 region has the DNA TGTGCCAGCAGCCCCCGGACTAGCGGGGGTTTGGAGCAGTACTTC. Its protein is CASSPRTSGGLEQYF.

Written as DNA, the CDR3 is TGCGCCAGCAGCTTGGAGGCTCGGGACAGGGGCTACGAGCAGTACTTC. This gives the protein CASSLEARDRGYEQYF. The chain links TRBV5-1 to TRBJ2-7; 10 bases are shared with TRBD1. V lost 0 bases to trimming and J lost 3 bases; unmatched junction nucleotides: 6. CDR1 and CDR2 (germline): SGHRS, YFSETQ. The CDR3 has 16 residues. Using reference TRBV5-1 and TRBJ2-7 for the parts outside the CDR3, the full variable domain is KAGVTQTPRYLIKTRGQQVTLSCSPISGHRSVSWYQQTPGQGLQFLFEYFSETQRNKGNFPGRFSGRQFSNSRSEMNVSTLELGDSALYLCASSLEARDRGYEQYFGPGTRLTVT.

The V and J genes are TRBV27 and TRBJ1-5, with a possible D match to TRBD1 (5 bases). Germline lookup yields CDR1 MNHEY and CDR2 SMNVEV (reference sequence). This CDR3 is built from 14 residues. The V end lost 1 base, the J end lost 4 bases, and 8 bases lay between the germline ends. CDR3 region: CASSLWQGNQPQHF. The CDR3, as DNA: TGTGCCAGCAGTTTATGGCAGGGAAATCAGCCCCAGCATTTT.

The V call is TRBV5-1, the J call TRBJ1-1; 9 bases align to TRBD1. CDR1 and CDR2 from the germline V gene are SGHRS and YFSETQ. J was trimmed by 2 bases and V by 4 bases; bases with no gene match: 6. The CDR3 loop spans 15 amino acids. The CDR3 region is CASSPMTGGNTEAFF. The DNA for the CDR3 is TGCGCCAGCAGCCCTATGACAGGGGGAAACACTGAAGCTTTCTTT.

The chain employs TRBV5-1 and TRBJ2-1; 11 bases are shared with TRBD2. V lost 4 bases, J lost 6 bases, and 9 bases stayed unmatched. This CDR3 region has 16 residues. Per germline, CDR1 SGHRS and CDR2 YFSETQ. The CDR3 bases are TGCGCCAGCAGCCCTGGGACTAGCGGCCCCTTCAATGAGCAGTTCTTC. This codes for CASSPGTSGPFNEQFF.

The V call is TRBV6-5, the J call TRBJ2-5; TRBD1 agrees at 8 bases. This CDR3 has 16 amino acids. Per germline, CDR1 MNHEY and CDR2 SVGAGI. V trimming: 0 bases; J trimming: 2 bases; junction bases outside the gene matches: 5. The CDR3 sequence is CASSYSVGTGQETQYF. CDR3 coding DNA: TGTGCCAGCAGTTACTCAGTCGGGACAGGACAAGAGACCCAGTACTTC.

This clone turned up a few times. The chain employs TRBV28 and TRBJ1-5; D is ambiguous. In germline, CDR1 is MDHEN, CDR2 SYDVKM. Trimming stripped 7 bases from V and 5 bases from J, with 9 bases between. The CDR3 has 12 amino acids. CDR3 amino acids: CASNSVHQPQHF. As DNA, the CDR3 is TGTGCCAGCAATAGTGTGCATCAGCCCCAGCATTTT.

The V and J genes are TRBV5-1 and TRBJ2-7; 9 bases fit TRBD1. Germline V gene data show CDR1 as SGHRS and CDR2 as YFSETQ. V trimming: 2 bases; J trimming: 2 bases; junction bases outside the gene matches: 2. The length of the CDR3 is 14 residues. This CDR3 reads CASSFGTGPYEQYF. In DNA form, the CDR3 reads TGCGCCAGCAGCTTCGGGACAGGGCCCTACGAGCAGTACTTC.

The rearrangement links TRBV11-2 to TRBJ2-7; 10 bases line up with TRBD2. The CDR3 is 15 amino acids. V trimming: 4 bases; J trimming: 4 bases; junction bases outside the gene matches: 7. Germline V gives CDR1 SGHAT, CDR2 FQNNGV. The CDR3 loop is CASSSGLAPRYEQYF. Here the CDR3 DNA reads TGTGCCAGCAGCTCGGGACTAGCGCCTCGGTACGAGCAGTACTTC.

Ten or more counts support this clone. The J gene is TRBJ1-5, the V gene TRBV19; possibly TRBD1 for D (5 bases). Trimming removed 7 bases at V and 10 bases at J, with 26 bases between. The germline gives CDR1 LNHDA, CDR2 SQIVND (reference sequence). CDR3 size: 16 residues. The CDR3 nucleotides read TGTGCCAGTATAAAAGCCCCGGGACCGTCTCTTTCCCCCCAGCATTTT. This translates into CASIKAPGPSLSPQHF.

The rearrangement uses TRBV28 and TRBJ2-1; possibly TRBD2 for D (6 bases). The ends were cut back, 8 bases at V and 10 bases at J, with 18 bases in the middle. From germline, CDR1 is MDHEN and CDR2 SYDVKM. The CDR3 runs to 13 residues. This chain's CDR3 is CASWDFPRGEQFF. The CDR3 DNA reads as TGTGCCAGCTGGGACTTCCCACGAGGGGAGCAGTTCTTC.

In DNA, the CDR3 is TGTGCCAGCAGCCCGGATTCTAGAGGGAGGGGTGATGTCGAGACCCAGTACTTC. Protein product: CASSPDSRGRGDVETQYF. The chain recombines TRBV11-3 with TRBJ2-5; 7 bases agree with TRBD2. With 5 bases clipped from V and 5 bases from J, the junction kept 20 bases outside the gene matches. CDR3 length: 18 residues. Germline lookup yields CDR1 SGHNT and CDR2 YENEEA.

CDR3 loop: CASSSASVKGNIQYF. DNA of the CDR3: TGTGCCAGCAGCTCCGCTAGTGTTAAGGGGAACATTCAGTACTTC. The chain joins TRBV7-3 to TRBJ2-4; TRBD1 might be the D (5 bases). This CDR3 spans 15 amino acids. V lost 4 bases, J lost 7 bases, and 17 bases lay in between. Germline V lookup: CDR1 SGHTA, CDR2 FQGTGA. Combining the CDR3 with reference TRBV7-3 and TRBJ2-4 gives the whole variable domain GAGVSQTPSNKVTEKGKYVELRCDPISGHTALYWYRQSLGQGPEFLIYFQGTGAADDSGLPNDRFFAVRPEGSVSTLKIQRTERGDSAVYLCASSSASVKGNIQYFGAGTRLSVL.

The chain uses TRBV6-6 and TRBJ1-2; 12 positions match TRBD1. The germline V gene has CDR1 MNHNY and CDR2 SVGAGI (reference sequence). After removal of 6 bases from V and 5 bases from J, the junction contained 7 bases not matched to a gene. This CDR3 is built from 15 residues. CDR3: CASRVPGQGAYGYTF. For the CDR3, the DNA is TGTGCCAGCAGAGTCCCGGGACAGGGGGCATATGGCTACACCTTC.

CDR3 coding DNA: TGTGCCAGCTCACCAGACCTCGACAGGGCTGGAAACACCATATATTTT. Its translation is CASSPDLDRAGNTIYF. The rearrangement uses TRBV18 and TRBJ1-3, with 7 bases aligning to TRBD1. The junction had 6 bases not matched to a gene; V was cut back by 2 bases and J by 2 bases. This CDR3 spans 16 amino acids. Germline values: CDR1 KGHSH, CDR2 LQKENI.

In its sample, this clone was seen once. The DNA is left out, because the CDR3 cannot be placed on it with certainty; the CDR3 is given as TCRdb lists it. This chain joins TRBV11-2 and TRBJ2-1. Germline assignment: CDR1 SGHAT and CDR2 FQNNGV. The CDR3 contains 16 residues when both ends are counted. Here the CDR3 reads CASSRLSGPRVGEQFF.

The chain has TRBV6-6 and TRBJ1-1; D remains unclear. Between the trimmed V and J ends, which lost 2 bases and 2 bases, there was a span of 9 bases. The CDR3 consists of 14 residues. CDR1 is MNHNY, CDR2 SVGAGI, per germline (reference sequence). CDR3 nucleotides: TGTGCCAGCAGTTACCTCAATATCAACACTGAAGCTTTCTTT. As protein: CASSYLNINTEAFF.